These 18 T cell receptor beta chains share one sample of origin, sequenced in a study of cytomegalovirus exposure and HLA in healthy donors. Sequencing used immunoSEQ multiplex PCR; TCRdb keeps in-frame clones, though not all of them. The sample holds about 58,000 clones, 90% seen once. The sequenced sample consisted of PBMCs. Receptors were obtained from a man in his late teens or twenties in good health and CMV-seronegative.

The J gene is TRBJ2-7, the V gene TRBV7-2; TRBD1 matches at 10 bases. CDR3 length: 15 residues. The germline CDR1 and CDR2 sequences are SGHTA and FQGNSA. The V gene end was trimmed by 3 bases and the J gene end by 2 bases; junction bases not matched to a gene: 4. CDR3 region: CASSLSGQGTYEQYF. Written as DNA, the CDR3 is TGTGCCAGCAGCTTGTCGGGACAGGGGACCTACGAGCAGTACTTC.

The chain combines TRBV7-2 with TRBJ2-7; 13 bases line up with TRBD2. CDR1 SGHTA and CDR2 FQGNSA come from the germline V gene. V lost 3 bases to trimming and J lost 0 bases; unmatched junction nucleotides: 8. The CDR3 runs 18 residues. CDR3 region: CASSLPGLAGATSYEQYF. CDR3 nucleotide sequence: TGTGCCAGCAGCTTGCCCGGACTAGCGGGAGCCACCTCCTACGAGCAGTACTTC. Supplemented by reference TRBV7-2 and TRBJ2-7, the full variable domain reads GAGVSQSPSNKVTEKGKDVELRCDPISGHTALYWYRQSLGQGLEFLIYFQGNSAPDKSGLPSDRFSAERTGGSVSTLTIQRTQQEDSAVYLCASSLPGLAGATSYEQYFGPGTRLTVT.

CDR3 coding DNA: TGTGCCAGCAGTAGGGGTAGCACAGATACGCAGTATTTT. It yields the protein CASSRGSTDTQYF. The V call is TRBV7-6, the J call TRBJ2-3; TRBD1 is a possible D gene (5 bases). The CDR3 length is 13 residues. V shed 6 bases and J shed 0 bases, with 7 bases lying between them. In germline, CDR1 is SGHVS, CDR2 FNYEAQ.

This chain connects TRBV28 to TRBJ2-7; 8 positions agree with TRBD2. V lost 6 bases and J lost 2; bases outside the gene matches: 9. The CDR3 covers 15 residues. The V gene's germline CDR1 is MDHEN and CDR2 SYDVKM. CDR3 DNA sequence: TGTGCCAGCAGACCGCAGCGGGAGACCCCCTACGAGCAGTACTTC. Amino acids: CASRPQRETPYEQYF.

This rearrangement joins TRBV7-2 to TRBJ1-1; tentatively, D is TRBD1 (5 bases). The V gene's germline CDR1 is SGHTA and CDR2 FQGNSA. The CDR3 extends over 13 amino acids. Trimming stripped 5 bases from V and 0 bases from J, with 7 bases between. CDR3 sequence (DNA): TGTGCCAGCAGCGACAGCATGAACACTGAAGCTTTCTTT. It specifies CASSDSMNTEAFF.

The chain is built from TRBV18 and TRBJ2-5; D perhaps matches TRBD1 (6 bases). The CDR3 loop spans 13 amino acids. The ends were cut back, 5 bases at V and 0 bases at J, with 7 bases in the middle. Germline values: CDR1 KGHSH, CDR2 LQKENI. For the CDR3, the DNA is TGTGCCAGCTCAACAGGGTACCAAGAGACCCAGTACTTC. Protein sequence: CASSTGYQETQYF.

The CDR3 sequence: CASSPQGYGQPQHF. The CDR3 DNA is TGTGCCAGCTCACCACAGGGGTACGGTCAGCCCCAGCATTTT. The chain employs TRBV18 and TRBJ1-5, with D perhaps matching TRBD1 (5 bases). This CDR3 has 14 residues. The V gene lost 1 base and the J gene lost 6 bases, with 10 bases spanning the gap. CDR1 and CDR2 from the germline V gene are KGHSH and LQKENI.

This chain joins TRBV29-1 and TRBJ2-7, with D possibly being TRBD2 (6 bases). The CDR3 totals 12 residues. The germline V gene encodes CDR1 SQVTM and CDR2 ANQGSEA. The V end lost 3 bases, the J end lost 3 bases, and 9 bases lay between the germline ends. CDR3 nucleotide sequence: TGCAGCGTTGAGAGCGGGTACTACGAGCAGTACTTC. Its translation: CSVESGYYEQYF.

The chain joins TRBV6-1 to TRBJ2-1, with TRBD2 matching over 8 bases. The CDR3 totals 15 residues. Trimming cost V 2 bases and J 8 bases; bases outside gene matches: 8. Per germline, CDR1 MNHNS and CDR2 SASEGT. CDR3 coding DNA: TGTGCCAGCAGTGAACTGGGACTAGGGGTGGATGAGCAGTTCTTC. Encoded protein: CASSELGLGVDEQFF.

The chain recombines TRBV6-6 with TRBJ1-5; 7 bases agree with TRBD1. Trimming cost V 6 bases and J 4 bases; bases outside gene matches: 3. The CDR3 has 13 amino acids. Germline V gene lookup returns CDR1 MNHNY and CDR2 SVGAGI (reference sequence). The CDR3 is CASSGTDNQPQHF. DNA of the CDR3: TGTGCCAGCAGCGGGACAGATAATCAGCCCCAGCATTTT.

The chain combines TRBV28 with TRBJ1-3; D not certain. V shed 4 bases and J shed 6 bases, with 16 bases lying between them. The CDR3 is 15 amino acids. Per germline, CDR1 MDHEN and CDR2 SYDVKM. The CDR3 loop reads CASSSWQALENTIYF. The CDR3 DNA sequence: TGTGCCAGCAGTTCGTGGCAGGCCCTGGAAAACACCATATATTTT.

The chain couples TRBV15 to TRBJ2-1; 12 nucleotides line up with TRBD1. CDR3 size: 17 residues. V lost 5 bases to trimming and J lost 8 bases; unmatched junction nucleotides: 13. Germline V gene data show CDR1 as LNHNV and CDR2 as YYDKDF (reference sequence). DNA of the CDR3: TGTGCCACCAGCCGTATGGAACCGGGACAGGGGGCGGATGAGCAGTTCTTC. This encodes CATSRMEPGQGADEQFF.

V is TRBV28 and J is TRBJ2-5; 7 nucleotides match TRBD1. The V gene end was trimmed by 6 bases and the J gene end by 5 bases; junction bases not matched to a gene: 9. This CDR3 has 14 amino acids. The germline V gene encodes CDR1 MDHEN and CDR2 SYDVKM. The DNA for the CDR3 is TGTGCCAGCAGACCTGGACAGGTTTGGGAGACCCAGTACTTC. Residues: CASRPGQVWETQYF.

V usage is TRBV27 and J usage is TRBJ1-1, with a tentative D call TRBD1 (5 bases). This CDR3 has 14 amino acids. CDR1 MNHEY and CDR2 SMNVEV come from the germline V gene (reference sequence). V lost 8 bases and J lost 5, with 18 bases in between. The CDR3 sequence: CASAPEEGRTEAFF. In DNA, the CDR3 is TGTGCCAGCGCCCCAGAAGAGGGGAGGACTGAAGCTTTCTTT.

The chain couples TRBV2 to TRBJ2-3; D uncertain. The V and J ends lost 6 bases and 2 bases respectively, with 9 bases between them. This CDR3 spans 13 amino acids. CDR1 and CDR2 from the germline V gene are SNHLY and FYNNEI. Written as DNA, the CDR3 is TGTGCCAGCAGGTCTGAGCACACAGATACGCAGTATTTT. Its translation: CASRSEHTDTQYF. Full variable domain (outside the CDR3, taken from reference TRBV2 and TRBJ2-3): EPEVTQTPSHQVTQMGQEVILRCVPISNHLYFYWYRQILGQKVEFLVSFYNNEISEKSEIFDDQFSVERPDGSNFTLKIRSTKLEDSAMYFCASRSEHTDTQYFGPGTRLTVL.

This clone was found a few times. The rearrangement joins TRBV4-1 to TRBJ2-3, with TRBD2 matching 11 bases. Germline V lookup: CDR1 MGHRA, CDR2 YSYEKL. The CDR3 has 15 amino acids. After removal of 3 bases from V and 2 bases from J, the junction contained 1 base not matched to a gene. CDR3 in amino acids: CASSQTSGTTDTQYF. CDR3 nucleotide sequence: TGCGCCAGCAGCCAGACTAGCGGGACCACAGATACGCAGTATTTT.

CDR3 sequence reads: CAWASGSPDTQYF. The CDR3 DNA follows: TGTGCCTGGGCAAGCGGGAGTCCAGATACGCAGTATTTT. This chain connects TRBV30 to TRBJ2-3; 8 bases match TRBD2. The length of the CDR3 is 13 residues. V lost 5 bases and J lost 4; bases outside the gene matches: 5. Germline lookup yields CDR1 GTSNPN and CDR2 SVGIG (reference sequence).

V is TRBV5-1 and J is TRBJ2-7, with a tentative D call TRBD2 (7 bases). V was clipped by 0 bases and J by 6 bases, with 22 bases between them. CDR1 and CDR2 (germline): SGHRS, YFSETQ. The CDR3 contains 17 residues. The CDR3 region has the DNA TGCGCCAGCAGCTTGGCGCTAGGGGGGGCCGGATGGCGCGAGCAGTACTTC. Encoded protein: CASSLALGGAGWREQYF.